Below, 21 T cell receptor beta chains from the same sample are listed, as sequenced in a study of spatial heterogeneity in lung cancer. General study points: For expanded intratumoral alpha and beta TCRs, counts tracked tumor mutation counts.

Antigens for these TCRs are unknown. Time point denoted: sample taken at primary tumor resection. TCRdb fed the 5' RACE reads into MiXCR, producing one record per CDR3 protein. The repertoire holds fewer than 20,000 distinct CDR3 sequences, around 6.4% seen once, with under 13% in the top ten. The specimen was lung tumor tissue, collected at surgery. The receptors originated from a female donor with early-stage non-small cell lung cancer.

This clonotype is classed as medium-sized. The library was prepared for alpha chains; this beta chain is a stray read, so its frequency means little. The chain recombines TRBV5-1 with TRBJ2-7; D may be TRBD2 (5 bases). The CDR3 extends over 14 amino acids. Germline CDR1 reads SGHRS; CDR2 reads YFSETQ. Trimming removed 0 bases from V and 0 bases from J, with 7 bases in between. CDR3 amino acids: CASSLAGISYEQYF. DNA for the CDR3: TGCGCCAGCAGCTTGGCGGGGATCTCCTACGAGCAGTACTTC.

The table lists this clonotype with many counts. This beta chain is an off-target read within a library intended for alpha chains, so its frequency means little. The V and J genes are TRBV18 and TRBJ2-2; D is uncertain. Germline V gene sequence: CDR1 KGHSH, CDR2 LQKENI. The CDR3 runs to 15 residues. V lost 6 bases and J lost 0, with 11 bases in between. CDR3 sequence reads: CASSPKISNTGELFF. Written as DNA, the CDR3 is TGTGCCAGCTCCCCAAAAATATCGAACACCGGGGAGCTGTTTTTT.

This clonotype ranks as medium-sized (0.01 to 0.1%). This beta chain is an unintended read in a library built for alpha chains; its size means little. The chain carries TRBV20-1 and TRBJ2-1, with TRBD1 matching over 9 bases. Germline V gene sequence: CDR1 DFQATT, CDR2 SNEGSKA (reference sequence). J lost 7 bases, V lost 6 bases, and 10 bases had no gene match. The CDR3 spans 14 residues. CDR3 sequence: CSARSRTGVNEQFF. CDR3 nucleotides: TGCAGTGCCCGGTCTAGGACAGGGGTGAATGAGCAGTTCTTC.

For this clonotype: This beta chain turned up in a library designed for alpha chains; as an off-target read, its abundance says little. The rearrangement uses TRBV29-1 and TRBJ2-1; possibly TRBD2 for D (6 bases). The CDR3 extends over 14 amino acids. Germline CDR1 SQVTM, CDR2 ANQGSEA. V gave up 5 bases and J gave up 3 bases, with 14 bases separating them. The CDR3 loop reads CSVIEADYYNEQFF. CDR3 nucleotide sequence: TGCAGCGTTATCGAGGCGGACTACTACAATGAGCAGTTCTTC.

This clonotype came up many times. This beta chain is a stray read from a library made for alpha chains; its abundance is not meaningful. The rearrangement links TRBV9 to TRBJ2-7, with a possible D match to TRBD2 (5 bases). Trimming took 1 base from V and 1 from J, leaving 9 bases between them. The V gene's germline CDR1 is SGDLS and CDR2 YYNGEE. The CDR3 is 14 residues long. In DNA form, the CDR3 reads TGTGCCAGCAGCGTAACTCCGGGGTCCTACGAGCAGTACTTC. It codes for CASSVTPGSYEQYF.

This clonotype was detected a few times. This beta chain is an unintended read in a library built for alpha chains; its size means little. CDR3 in amino acids: CSAFDSTDTQYF. Here the CDR3 DNA reads TGCAGTGCTTTTGACAGCACAGATACGCAGTATTTT. This rearrangement joins TRBV20-1 to TRBJ2-3; D is unclear. V dropped 5 bases and J dropped 0 bases, with 6 bases sitting between them. The germline V gene has CDR1 DFQATT and CDR2 SNEGSKA (reference sequence). This CDR3 spans 12 amino acids.

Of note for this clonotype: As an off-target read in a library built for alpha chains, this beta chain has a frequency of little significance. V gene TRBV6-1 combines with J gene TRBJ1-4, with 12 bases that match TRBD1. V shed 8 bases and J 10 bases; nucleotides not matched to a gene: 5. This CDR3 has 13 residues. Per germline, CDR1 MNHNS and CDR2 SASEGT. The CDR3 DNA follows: TGTGCCAGCGACCGGGACAGGGGGCGAAAACTGTTTTTT. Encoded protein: CASDRDRGRKLFF.

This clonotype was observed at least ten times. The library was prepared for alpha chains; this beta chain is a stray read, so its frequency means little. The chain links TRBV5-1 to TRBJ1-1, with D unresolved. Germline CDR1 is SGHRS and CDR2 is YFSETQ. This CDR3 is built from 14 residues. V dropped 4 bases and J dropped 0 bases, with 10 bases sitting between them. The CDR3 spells CASSPIQLNTEAFF. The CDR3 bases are TGCGCCAGCAGCCCCATACAACTGAACACTGAAGCTTTCTTT.

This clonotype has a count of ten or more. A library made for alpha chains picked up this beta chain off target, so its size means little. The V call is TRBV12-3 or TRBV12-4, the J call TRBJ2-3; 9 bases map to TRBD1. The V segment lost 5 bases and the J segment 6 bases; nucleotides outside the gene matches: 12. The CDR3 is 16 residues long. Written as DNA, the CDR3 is TGTGCCAGCAGTACACCGGGACAGGGACGAAGGGATACGCAGTATTTT. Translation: CASSTPGQGRRDTQYF.

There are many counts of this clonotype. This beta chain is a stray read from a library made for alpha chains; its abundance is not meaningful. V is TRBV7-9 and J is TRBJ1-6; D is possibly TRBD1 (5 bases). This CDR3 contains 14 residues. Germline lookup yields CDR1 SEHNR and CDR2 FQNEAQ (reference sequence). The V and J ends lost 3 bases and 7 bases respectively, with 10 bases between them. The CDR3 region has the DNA TGTGCCAGCAGCTTGGACATGTTCAATTCACCCCTCCACTTT. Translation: CASSLDMFNSPLHF.

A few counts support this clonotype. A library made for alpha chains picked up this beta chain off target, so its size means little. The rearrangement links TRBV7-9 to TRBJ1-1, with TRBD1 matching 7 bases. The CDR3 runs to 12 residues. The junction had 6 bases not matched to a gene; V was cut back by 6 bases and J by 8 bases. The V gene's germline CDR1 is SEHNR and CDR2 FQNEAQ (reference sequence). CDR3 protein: CASRRQGDEAFF. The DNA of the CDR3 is TGTGCCAGCAGACGACAGGGAGACGAAGCTTTCTTT.

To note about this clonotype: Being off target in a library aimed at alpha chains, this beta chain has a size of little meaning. CDR3 loop: CASSLEKAQYF. The CDR3 DNA is TGTGCCAGCAGCTTAGAGAAAGCCCAGTACTTC. The chain employs TRBV7-9 and TRBJ2-5, with D unresolved. The ends were cut back, 1 base at V and 9 bases at J, with 6 bases in the middle. The CDR3 sequence is 11 residues long. The germline V gene encodes CDR1 SEHNR and CDR2 FQNEAQ (reference sequence).

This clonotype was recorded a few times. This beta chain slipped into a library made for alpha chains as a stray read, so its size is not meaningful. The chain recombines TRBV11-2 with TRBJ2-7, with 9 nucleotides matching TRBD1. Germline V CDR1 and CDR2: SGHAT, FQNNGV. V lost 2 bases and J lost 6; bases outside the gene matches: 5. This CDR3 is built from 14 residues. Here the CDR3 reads CASSLLGQGSEQYF. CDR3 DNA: TGTGCCAGCAGCTTATTGGGACAGGGTAGCGAGCAGTACTTC.

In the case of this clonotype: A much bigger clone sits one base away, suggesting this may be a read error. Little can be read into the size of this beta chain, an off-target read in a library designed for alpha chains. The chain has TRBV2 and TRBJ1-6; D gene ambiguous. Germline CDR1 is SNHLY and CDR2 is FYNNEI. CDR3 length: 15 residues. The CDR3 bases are TGTGCCAGCAGCGGAGAAGAAGGGCATAATTCACCCCCCCACTTT. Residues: CASSGEEGHNSPPHF.

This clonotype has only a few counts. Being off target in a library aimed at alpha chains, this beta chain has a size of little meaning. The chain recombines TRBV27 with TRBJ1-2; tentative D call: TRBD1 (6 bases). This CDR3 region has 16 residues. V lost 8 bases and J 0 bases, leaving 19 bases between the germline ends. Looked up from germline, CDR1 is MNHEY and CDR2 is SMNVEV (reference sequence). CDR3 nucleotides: TGTGCCAGCGGCCCGTCAGGGGCCCTCACTAACTATGGCTACACCTTC. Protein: CASGPSGALTNYGYTF.

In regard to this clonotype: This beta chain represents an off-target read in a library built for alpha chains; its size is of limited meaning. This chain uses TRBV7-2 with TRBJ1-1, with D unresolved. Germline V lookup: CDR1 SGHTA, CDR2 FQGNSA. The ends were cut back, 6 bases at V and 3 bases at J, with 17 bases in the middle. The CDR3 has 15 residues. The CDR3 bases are TGTGCCAGCAGTCGATTACCCCCCGGGTACACTGAAGCTTTCTTT. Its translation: CASSRLPPGYTEAFF.

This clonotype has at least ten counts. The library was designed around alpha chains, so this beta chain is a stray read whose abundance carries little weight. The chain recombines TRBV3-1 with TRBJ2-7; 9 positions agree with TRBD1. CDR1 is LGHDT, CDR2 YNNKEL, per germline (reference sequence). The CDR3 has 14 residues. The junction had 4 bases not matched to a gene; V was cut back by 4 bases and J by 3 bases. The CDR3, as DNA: TGTGCCAGCAGCCTTGCGACAGGGGGCTACGAGCAGTACTTC. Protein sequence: CASSLATGGYEQYF.

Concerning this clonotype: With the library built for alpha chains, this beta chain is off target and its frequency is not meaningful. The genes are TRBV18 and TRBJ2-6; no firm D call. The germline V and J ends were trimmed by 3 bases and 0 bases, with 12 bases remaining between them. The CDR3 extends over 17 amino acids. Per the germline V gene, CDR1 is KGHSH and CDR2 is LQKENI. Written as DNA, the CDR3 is TGTGCCAGCTCACCTTCAGGAGTCGTCTCTGGGGCCAACGTCCTGACTTTC. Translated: CASSPSGVVSGANVLTF.

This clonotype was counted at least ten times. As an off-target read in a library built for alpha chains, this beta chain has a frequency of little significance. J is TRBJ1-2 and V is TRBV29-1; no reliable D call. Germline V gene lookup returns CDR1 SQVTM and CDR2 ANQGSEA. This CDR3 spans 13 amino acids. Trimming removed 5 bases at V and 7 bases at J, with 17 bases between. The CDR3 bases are TGCAGCGTTATACTCCCGACAAGTACTGGCTACACCTTC. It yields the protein CSVILPTSTGYTF.

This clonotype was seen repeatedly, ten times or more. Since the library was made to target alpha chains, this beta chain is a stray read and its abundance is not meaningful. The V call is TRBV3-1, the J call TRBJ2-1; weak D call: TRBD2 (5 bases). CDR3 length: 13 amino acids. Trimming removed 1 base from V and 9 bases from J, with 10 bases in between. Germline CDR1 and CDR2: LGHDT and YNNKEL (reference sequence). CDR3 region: CASSQGTEGEQFF. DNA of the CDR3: TGTGCCAGCAGCCAAGGTACCGAGGGTGAGCAGTTCTTC.

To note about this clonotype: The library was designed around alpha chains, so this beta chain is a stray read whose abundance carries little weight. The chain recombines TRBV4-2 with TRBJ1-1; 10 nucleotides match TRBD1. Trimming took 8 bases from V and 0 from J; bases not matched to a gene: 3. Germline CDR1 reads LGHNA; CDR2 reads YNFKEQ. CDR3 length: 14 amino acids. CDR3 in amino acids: CASWDRGMNTEAFF. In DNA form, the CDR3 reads TGTGCCAGCTGGGACAGGGGTATGAACACTGAAGCTTTCTTT.